This is a list of T cell receptor beta chains from one sample in a study of blood T cells in healthy people across ages. Using its own MiXCR run on the 5' RACE reads, TCRdb lists one record per CDR3 protein. The sample holds roughly 800,000 distinct CDR3 sequences, nearly 60% seen once. Sample: blood. The receptors were sampled from a man under 40 in good health. The CDR3 runs from the conserved cysteine through the conserved F or W. The order of the fields is D gene, J gene, clone size, V gene, CDR3 DNA, CDR3 protein. The D gene is left open where the match is weak. Not all rows give a size; the values are once, few, many and, for expanded clones, a class.

TRBD1 TRBJ2-3 . TRBV4-2 TGTGCCAGCAGCCAACAACCCGGGACAGGGGGCGTCCCTGGCACAGATACGCAGTATTTT CASSQQPGTGGVPGTDTQYF
. TRBJ2-6 . TRBV4-1 TGCGCCAGCCGGGGACTGTCGGCTGGGGCCAACGTCCTGACTTTC CASRGLSAGANVLTF
TRBD2 TRBJ2-4 few TRBV20-1 TGCAGTGCTAGCGCCGGGACTAGCGGGAGAGGGCAGTACTTC CSASAGTSGRGQYF
. TRBJ2-5 . TRBV4-2 TGTGCCAGCAGCCAGGAAGACAGGCCCTCGGAATCCCAGTACTTC CASSQEDRPSESQYF
. TRBJ2-1 . TRBV28 TGTGCCAGCATGGGGGAGTCAAGGGACAATGAGCAGTTCTTC CASMGESRDNEQFF
TRBD1 TRBJ2-5 few TRBV18 TGTGCCAGCTCACCACCGGGACAGGGCGGTGAGCAGTACTTC CASSPPGQGGEQYF
. TRBJ1-4 . TRBV28 TGTGCCAGCAGTGTAGGGAGAACTCGGGGTGAAAAACTGTTTTTT CASSVGRTRGEKLFF
TRBD1 TRBJ2-7 . TRBV5-8 TGTGCCAGCAGCCCGGGGACAGGGGGTAACTACGAGCAGTACTTC CASSPGTGGNYEQYF
TRBD2 TRBJ2-1 few TRBV10-3 TGTGCCATCAGTGAGCGGACTAGCGGGGGGGACAATGAGCAGTTCTTC CAISERTSGGDNEQFF
. TRBJ2-6 . TRBV28 TGTGCCAGCAGTTTGCTCGCAAAGGGAGGCCCAACCTCTGGGGCCAACGTCCTGACTTTC CASSLLAKGGPTSGANVLTF